These 3 T cell receptor beta chains share one sample of origin, sequenced in a study of T cells in Graves' hyperthyroidism and ophthalmopathy. RNA transcripts provided the source from which TCR beta CDR3 regions were amplified. The primer set for the first-round RT-PCR of the TCR CDR3 was HTBI. One entry per CDR3 protein results from TCRdb running MiXCR on the multiplex PCR reads. In the table there are over 650,000 distinct CDR3 sequences, about 15% of which are singletons. Sequencing input: blood. The receptors here all came from a young man with Graves' hyperthyroidism.

This sequence joins TRBV9 and TRBJ2-2; 8 nucleotides align to TRBD1. The CDR3 extends over 16 amino acids. The trim removed 7 bases at V and 0 bases at J, leaving 8 bases unmatched. The germline gives CDR1 SGDLS, CDR2 YYNGEE. CDR3 region: CASSRTGTPNTGELFF. CDR3 DNA sequence: TGTGCCAGCTCGCGGACAGGGACCCCGAACACCGGGGAGCTGTTTTTT.

This chain connects TRBV7-9 to TRBJ2-1; D possibly corresponds to TRBD2 (5 bases). Trimming removed 5 bases from V and 4 bases from J, with 15 bases in between. This CDR3 spans 15 amino acids. Germline-derived CDR1 and CDR2 are SEHNR and FQNEAQ (reference sequence). CDR3 sequence: CASSLLDWVYNEQFF. The CDR3 bases are TGTGCCAGCAGCCTATTGGACTGGGTTTACAATGAGCAGTTCTTC.

This clonotype was picked up many times. CDR3 DNA sequence: TGTGCCAGCAGCCATCCCACTGAAGCTTTCTTT. It translates to CASSHPTEAFF. The rearrangement joins TRBV3-1 to TRBJ1-1; D is unclear. The CDR3 contains 11 residues. CDR1 and CDR2 (germline): LGHDT, YNNKEL (reference sequence). V lost 3 bases and J lost 4, with 3 bases in between. Variable domain in full (rest from reference TRBV3-1 and TRBJ1-1): DTAVSQTPKYLVTQMGNDKSIKCEQNLGHDTMYWYKQDSKKFLKIMFSYNNKELIINETVPNRFSPKSPDKAHLNLHINSLELGDSAVYFCASSHPTEAFFGQGTRLTVV.